This T cell receptor (beta chain) came from a study of T-cell reconstitution after alpha-beta-depleted transplantation in children. In this sample, this clonotype turned up a few times. Its antigen is unknown. The library targeted TCRbeta and was prepared with unique molecular identifiers. TCRdb used MiXCR to reprocess the PCR reads, holding one entry per CDR3 protein. The repertoire consists of fewer than 85,000 distinct CDR3 sequences, with 13% to 15% occurring once and the leading ten covering about 26%. The CDR3 length is 14 residues. CDR1 is SGHTA and CDR2 is FQGNSA in the germline V gene. V was clipped by 5 bases and J by 0 bases; unmatched bases: 3. Notes on the study in general: About two months after transplant, alpha-beta T cells reportedly came from several hundred expanded graft clones. At day 60, the high TCRbeta diversity found in some patients originated from recipient T cells and thymic progenitors that had survived. At the one-year point after transplant, T-cell counts and TCRbeta diversity were found to come mostly from T cells that had been newly produced.

This chain joins TRBV7-2 and TRBJ2-7; 8 nucleotides agree with TRBD1. This clonotype originated in a male patient aged 2 to 10 who had a stem cell transplant for acute lymphoblastic leukemia, so the T cells may come from the graft donor. The sample in question was PBMCs, mostly from graft donor cells, obtained 180 days after TCRalphabeta/CD19-depleted stem cell transplant. DNA of the CDR3: TGTGCCAGCAGCCGGGACAGGTACTCCTACGAGCAGTACTTC. This sequence encodes CASSRDRYSYEQYF. Combining the CDR3 with reference TRBV7-2 and TRBJ2-7 gives the whole variable domain GAGVSQSPSNKVTEKGKDVELRCDPISGHTALYWYRQSLGQGLEFLIYFQGNSAPDKSGLPSDRFSAERTGGSVSTLTIQRTQQEDSAVYLCASSRDRYSYEQYFGPGTRLTVT.